This entry concerns a single T cell receptor (beta chain). Its specificity is unknown. The CDR3 has 15 residues. The germline V gene has CDR1 SGHVS and CDR2 FNYEAQ. V was clipped by 5 bases and J by 6 bases, with 19 bases between them. These data come from a study of T cell responses to AZD1222 COVID-19 vaccine. Study observations and caveats: Spike-wide vaccine-associated CD4 TCRs dominated at 160-218 and 743-854. Among those given AZD1222, only 6 or 7 were seropositive at baseline.

Sequencing used immunoSEQ multiplex PCR; TCRdb keeps in-frame clones, though not all of them. This table has 92,000 or so clones, 89% appearing once. Sequencing was performed on peripheral blood, taken on day 0 of AZD1222 vaccination. This clonotype originated in an adult in good health. The gene calls are TRBV7-6 and TRBJ1-2; a possible D gene is TRBD1 (6 bases). For the CDR3, the DNA is TGTGCCAGCAGCCCATACCGACAGGCGGAGGATGGCTACACCTTC. Translating gives CASSPYRQAEDGYTF.